A single sample is the source of the 14 T cell receptor beta chains below, sequenced in a study of blood T cell repertoires in COVID-19 (dated by TCRdb to 2019 to 2021). The library was made by the immunoSEQ multiplex PCR assay. The immuneACCESS repertoire file appears here via TCRdb, limited to in-frame rearrangements. These files lack a portion of the clones; in checked studies, under half of the deficit traces to unresolved V genes, and the cause of the others is not known. Across this sample there are 140,000 to 150,000 clones, with roughly 87% seen only once. Approximately 2% of the sample is taken by the ten largest. The sample consisted of peripheral blood. All receptors come from a man between 65 and 79 years old with acute or convalescent COVID-19.

J is TRBJ2-7 and V is TRBV18, with D possibly being TRBD1 (7 bases). The CDR3 consists of 13 residues. Germline-derived CDR1 and CDR2 are KGHSH and LQKENI. Between the trimmed V and J ends, which lost 5 bases and 3 bases, there was a span of 11 bases. The CDR3 protein is CASSAGQLYEQYF. Here the CDR3 DNA reads TGTGCCAGCTCAGCGGGACAGCTCTACGAGCAGTACTTC.

V usage is TRBV29-1 and J usage is TRBJ2-2; D is possibly TRBD1 (6 bases). V shed 3 bases and J shed 2 bases, with 7 bases lying between them. The CDR3 extends over 13 amino acids. The germline V gene encodes CDR1 SQVTM and CDR2 ANQGSEA. In nucleotides, the CDR3 is TGCAGCGTTGACAGGGGAAACACCGGGGAGCTGTTTTTT. Its protein product is CSVDRGNTGELFF.

The V gene is TRBV18, the J gene TRBJ1-3; D possibly corresponds to TRBD1 (5 bases). The CDR3 covers 16 residues. Germline loops: CDR1 KGHSH, CDR2 LQKENI. Trimming removed 2 bases from V and 0 bases from J, with 11 bases in between. This CDR3 reads CASSPRTTVSGNTIYF. The CDR3 nucleotides read TGTGCCAGCTCACCAAGAACGACAGTCTCTGGAAACACCATATATTTT.

The V call is TRBV4-1, the J call TRBJ1-2; the match to TRBD1 covers 9 bases. Germline CDR1 MGHRA, CDR2 YSYEKL. The CDR3 totals 18 residues. V gave up 0 bases and J gave up 4 bases; unmatched junction bases: 12. CDR3 DNA sequence: TGCGCCAGCAGCCAAGAATCCTTATTACAGGGGGCGCGCTATGGCTACACCTTC. It translates to CASSQESLLQGARYGYTF.

This sequence joins TRBV27 and TRBJ2-7; possible D gene TRBD2, 6 bases. CDR1 is MNHEY and CDR2 is SMNVEV in the germline V gene (reference sequence). CDR3 size: 13 residues. V was pared by 5 bases and J by 6 bases, with 14 bases between. The CDR3 sequence: CASSIGTPFEQYF. The CDR3 DNA reads as TGTGCCAGCAGTATCGGGACTCCCTTCGAGCAGTACTTC.

The V and J genes are TRBV3-1 (or the pseudogene TRBV3-2) and TRBJ1-3; D is uncertain. This CDR3 has 15 residues. V was trimmed by 4 bases and J by 1 base, leaving 11 bases between them. From germline, CDR1 is LGHDT and CDR2 YNNKEL (reference sequence). The CDR3 bases are TGTGCCAGCAGCCCTAGATCGGGGTCTGGAAACACCATATATTTT. This codes for CASSPRSGSGNTIYF.

The rearrangement joins TRBV2 to TRBJ1-5, with 8 positions matching TRBD1. The CDR3 length is 15 residues. J lost 4 bases, V lost 3 bases, and 5 bases had no gene match. Germline V gene lookup returns CDR1 SNHLY and CDR2 FYNNEI. The CDR3 sequence: CASSEQGAINQPQHF. The DNA for the CDR3 is TGTGCCAGCAGTGAGCAGGGGGCGATTAATCAGCCCCAGCATTTT. Filled out from reference TRBV2 and TRBJ1-5, the complete variable domain reads EPEVTQTPSHQVTQMGQEVILRCVPISNHLYFYWYRQILGQKVEFLVSFYNNEISEKSEIFDDQFSVERPDGSNFTLKIRSTKLEDSAMYFCASSEQGAINQPQHFGDGTRLSIL.

The chain couples TRBV6-2 or TRBV6-3 to TRBJ2-1; D might be TRBD2 (6 bases). This CDR3 has 16 residues. The germline V and J ends were trimmed by 2 bases and 2 bases, with 13 bases remaining between them. From germline, CDR1 is MNHEY and CDR2 SVGEGT. As DNA, the CDR3 is TGTGCCAGCAGTTACAGGGGCCAGCGGGCCTACAATGAGCAGTTCTTC. Its translation is CASSYRGQRAYNEQFF.

V usage is TRBV12-5 and J usage is TRBJ2-6; D not resolved. V lost 2 bases and J lost 2, with 7 bases in between. Germline assignment: CDR1 LGHNT and CDR2 FRNRAP. This CDR3 is built from 15 residues. For the CDR3, the DNA is TGTGCTAGTGGTTTGTCGGGTGCTGGGGCCAACGTCCTGACTTTC. Translating gives CASGLSGAGANVLTF.

The chain recombines TRBV15 with TRBJ1-5, with D uncertain. This CDR3 spans 16 amino acids. The V end lost 0 bases, the J end lost 6 bases, and 15 bases lay between the germline ends. The germline gives CDR1 LNHNV, CDR2 YYDKDF (reference sequence). The CDR3 DNA sequence: TGTGCCACCAGCAGAGATGCTCTTCGTAGCGGTCAGCCCCAGCATTTT. Translated, it gives CATSRDALRSGQPQHF.

The genes are TRBV6-2 or TRBV6-3 and TRBJ2-1; 8 nucleotides match TRBD1. Germline V gene data show CDR1 as MNHEY and CDR2 as SVGEGT. CDR3 size: 13 residues. Germline trimming cut 6 bases from V and 4 bases from J; bases unmatched to any gene: 2. The CDR3 nucleotides read TGTGCCAGCAGCCGACAGGGGTACAATGAGCAGTTCTTC. It encodes CASSRQGYNEQFF.

V gene TRBV5-1 combines with J gene TRBJ2-5; TRBD2 agrees at 8 bases. Germline CDR1 is SGHRS and CDR2 is YFSETQ. The CDR3 runs 16 residues. The trim removed 1 base at V and 2 bases at J, leaving 7 bases unmatched. The CDR3 DNA is TGCGCCAGCAGCTTGAGTCCGGGGGGGCTGCAAGAGACCCAGTACTTC. Its protein is CASSLSPGGLQETQYF.

V gene TRBV30 combines with J gene TRBJ2-7; 9 nucleotides align to TRBD1. Germline loops: CDR1 GTSNPN, CDR2 SVGIG (reference sequence). The CDR3 runs 14 residues. Losses at the gene ends were 3 bases for V and 2 bases for J; bases not matched to a gene: 5. CDR3 residues: CAWRWTGVTYEQYF. CDR3 nucleotides: TGTGCCTGGAGATGGACAGGGGTTACCTACGAGCAGTACTTC.

The chain joins TRBV28 to TRBJ1-1, with 7 bases aligning to TRBD1. The length of the CDR3 is 12 residues. Germline CDR1 reads MDHEN; CDR2 reads SYDVKM. V shed 9 bases and J 3 bases; nucleotides not matched to a gene: 4. The CDR3 spells CASRDSYTEAFF. Written as DNA, the CDR3 is TGTGCCAGTAGGGACAGTTACACTGAAGCTTTCTTT.